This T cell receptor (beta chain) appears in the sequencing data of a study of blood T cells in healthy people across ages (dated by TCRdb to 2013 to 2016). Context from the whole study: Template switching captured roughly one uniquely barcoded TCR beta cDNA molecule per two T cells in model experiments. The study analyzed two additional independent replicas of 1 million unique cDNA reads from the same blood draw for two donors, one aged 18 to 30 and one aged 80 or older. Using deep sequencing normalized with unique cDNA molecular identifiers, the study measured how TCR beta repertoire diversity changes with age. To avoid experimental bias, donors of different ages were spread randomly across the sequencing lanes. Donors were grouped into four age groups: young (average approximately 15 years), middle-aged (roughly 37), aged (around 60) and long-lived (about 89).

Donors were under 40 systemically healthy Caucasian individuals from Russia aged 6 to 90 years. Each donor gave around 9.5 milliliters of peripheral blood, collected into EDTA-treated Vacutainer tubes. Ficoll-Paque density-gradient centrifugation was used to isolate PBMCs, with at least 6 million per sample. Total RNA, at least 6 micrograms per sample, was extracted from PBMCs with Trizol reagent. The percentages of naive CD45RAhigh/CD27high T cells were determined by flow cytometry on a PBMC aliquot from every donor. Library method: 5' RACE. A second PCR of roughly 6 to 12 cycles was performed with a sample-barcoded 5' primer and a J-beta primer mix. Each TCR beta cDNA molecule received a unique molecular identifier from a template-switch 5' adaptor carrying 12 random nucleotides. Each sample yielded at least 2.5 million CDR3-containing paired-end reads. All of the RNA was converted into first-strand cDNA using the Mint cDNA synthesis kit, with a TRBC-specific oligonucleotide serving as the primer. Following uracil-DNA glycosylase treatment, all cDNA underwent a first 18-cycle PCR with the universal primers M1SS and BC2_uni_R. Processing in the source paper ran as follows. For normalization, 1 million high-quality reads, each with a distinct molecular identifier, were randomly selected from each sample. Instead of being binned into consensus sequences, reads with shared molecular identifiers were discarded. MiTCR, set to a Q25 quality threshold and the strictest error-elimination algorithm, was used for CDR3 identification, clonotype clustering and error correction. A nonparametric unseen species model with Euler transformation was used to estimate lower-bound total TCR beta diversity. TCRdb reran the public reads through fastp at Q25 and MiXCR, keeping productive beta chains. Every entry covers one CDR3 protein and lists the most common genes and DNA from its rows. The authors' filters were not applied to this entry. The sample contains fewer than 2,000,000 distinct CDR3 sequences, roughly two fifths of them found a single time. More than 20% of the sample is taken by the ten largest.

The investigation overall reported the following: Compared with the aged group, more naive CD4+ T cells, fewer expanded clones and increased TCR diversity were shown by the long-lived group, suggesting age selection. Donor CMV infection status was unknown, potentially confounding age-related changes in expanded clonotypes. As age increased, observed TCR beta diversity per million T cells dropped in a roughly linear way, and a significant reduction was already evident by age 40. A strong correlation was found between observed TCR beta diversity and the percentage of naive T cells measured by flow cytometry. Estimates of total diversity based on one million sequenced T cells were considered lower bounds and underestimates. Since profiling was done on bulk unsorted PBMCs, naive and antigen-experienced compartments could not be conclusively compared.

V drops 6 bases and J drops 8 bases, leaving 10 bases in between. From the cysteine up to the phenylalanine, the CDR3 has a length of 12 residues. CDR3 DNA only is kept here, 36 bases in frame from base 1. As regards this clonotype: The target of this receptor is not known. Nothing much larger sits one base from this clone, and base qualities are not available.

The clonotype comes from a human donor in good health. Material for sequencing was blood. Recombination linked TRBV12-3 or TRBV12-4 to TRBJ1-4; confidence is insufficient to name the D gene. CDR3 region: CASRLMGEKLFF. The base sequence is TGTGCCAGCAGGCTGATGGGGGAAAAACTGTTTTTT.